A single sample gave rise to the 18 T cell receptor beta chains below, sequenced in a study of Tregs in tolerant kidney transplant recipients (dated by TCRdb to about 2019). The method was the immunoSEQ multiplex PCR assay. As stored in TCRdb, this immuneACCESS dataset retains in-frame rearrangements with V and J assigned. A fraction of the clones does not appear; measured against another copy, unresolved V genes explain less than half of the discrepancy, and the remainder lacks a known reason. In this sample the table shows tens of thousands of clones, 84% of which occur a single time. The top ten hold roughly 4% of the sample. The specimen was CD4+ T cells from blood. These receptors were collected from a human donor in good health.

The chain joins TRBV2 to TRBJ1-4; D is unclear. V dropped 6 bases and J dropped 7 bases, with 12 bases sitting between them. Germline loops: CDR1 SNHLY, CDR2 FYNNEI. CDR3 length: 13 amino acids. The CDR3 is CASRTTESEKLFF. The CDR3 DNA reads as TGTGCCAGCAGGACTACAGAGAGTGAAAAACTGTTTTTT.

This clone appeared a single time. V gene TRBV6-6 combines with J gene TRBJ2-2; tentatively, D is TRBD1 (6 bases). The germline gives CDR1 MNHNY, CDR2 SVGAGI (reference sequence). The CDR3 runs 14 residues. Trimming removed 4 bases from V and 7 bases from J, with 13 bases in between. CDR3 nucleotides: TGTGCCAGCAGTTTCACAGGGTTCGACGGGGAGCTGTTTTTT. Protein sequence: CASSFTGFDGELFF.

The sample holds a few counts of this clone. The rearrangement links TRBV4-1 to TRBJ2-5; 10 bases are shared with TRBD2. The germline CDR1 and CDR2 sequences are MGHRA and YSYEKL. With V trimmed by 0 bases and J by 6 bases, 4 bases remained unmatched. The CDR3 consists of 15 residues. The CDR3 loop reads CASSQESGGAKTQYF. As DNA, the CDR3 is TGCGCCAGCAGCCAAGAAAGCGGGGGGGCCAAGACCCAGTACTTC.

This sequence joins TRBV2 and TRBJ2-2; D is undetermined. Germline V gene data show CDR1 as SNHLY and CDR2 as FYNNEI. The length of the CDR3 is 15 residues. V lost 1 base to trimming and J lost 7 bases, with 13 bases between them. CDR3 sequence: CASSEEDTRYGELFF. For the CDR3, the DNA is TGTGCCAGCAGTGAAGAGGATACCCGATACGGGGAGCTGTTTTTT.

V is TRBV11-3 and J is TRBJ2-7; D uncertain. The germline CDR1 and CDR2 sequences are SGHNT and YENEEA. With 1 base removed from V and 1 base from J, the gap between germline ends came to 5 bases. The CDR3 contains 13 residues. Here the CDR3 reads CASSLGGSYEQYF. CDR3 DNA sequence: TGTGCCAGCAGCTTAGGGGGTTCCTACGAGCAGTACTTC.

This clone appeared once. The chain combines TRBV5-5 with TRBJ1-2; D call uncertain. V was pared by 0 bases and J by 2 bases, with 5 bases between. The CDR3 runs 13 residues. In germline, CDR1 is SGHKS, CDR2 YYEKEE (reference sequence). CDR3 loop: CASSLEGNYGYTF. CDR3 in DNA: TGTGCCAGCAGCTTGGAGGGAAACTATGGCTACACCTTC. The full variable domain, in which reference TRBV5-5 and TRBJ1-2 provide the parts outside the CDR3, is DAGVTQSPTHLIKTRGQQVTLRCSPISGHKSVSWYQQVLGQGPQFIFQYYEKEERGRGNFPDRFSARQFPNYSSELNVNALLLGDSALYLCASSLEGNYGYTFGSGTRLTVV.

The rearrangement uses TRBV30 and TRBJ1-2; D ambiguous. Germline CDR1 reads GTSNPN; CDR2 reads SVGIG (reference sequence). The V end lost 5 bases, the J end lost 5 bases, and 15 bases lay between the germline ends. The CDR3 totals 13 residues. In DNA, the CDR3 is TGTGCCTGGGGTATGGGAATAGGGTATGGCTACACCTTC. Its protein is CAWGMGIGYGYTF.

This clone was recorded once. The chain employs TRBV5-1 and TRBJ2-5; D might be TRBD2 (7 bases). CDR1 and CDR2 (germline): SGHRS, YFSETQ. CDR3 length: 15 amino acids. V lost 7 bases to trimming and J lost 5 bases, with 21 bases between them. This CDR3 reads CASAPGGQGMETQYF. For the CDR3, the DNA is TGCGCCAGCGCCCCCGGGGGGCAGGGGATGGAGACCCAGTACTTC.

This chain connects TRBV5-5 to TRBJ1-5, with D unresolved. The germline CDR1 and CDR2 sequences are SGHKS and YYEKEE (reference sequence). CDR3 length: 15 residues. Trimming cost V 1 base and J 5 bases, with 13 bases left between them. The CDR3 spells CASSLYGVGDQPQHF. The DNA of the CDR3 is TGTGCCAGCAGCTTGTACGGGGTCGGGGATCAGCCCCAGCATTTT.

Here the CDR3 DNA reads TGTGCCAGTAGTATAGGGAGTGAAGCTTTCTTT. Protein sequence: CASSIGSEAFF. This chain links TRBV19 with TRBJ1-1; D remains unclear. The CDR3 extends over 11 amino acids. Per germline, CDR1 LNHDA and CDR2 SQIVND (reference sequence). Deletions cut 1 base from V and 7 bases from J, with 4 bases between.

The CDR3: CAWNPAGAYEQYF. The CDR3 DNA reads TGTGCCTGGAACCCTGCGGGAGCCTACGAGCAGTACTTC. The chain recombines TRBV30 with TRBJ2-7; 7 positions agree with TRBD2. From germline, CDR1 is GTSNPN and CDR2 SVGIG (reference sequence). Unmatched junction bases numbered 5, after V lost 4 bases and J lost 2 bases. CDR3 length: 13 residues. The whole variable domain, filled in from reference TRBV30 and TRBJ2-7, reads SQTIHQWPATLVQPVGSPLSLECTVEGTSNPNLYWYRQAAGRGLQLLFYSVGIGQISSEVPQNLSASRPQDRQFILSSKKLLLSDSGFYLCAWNPAGAYEQYFGPGTRLTVT.

The CDR3 DNA follows: TGTGCCAGCTCACCGGTAAGGCACCTGAACACTGAAGCTTTCTTT. Protein sequence: CASSPVRHLNTEAFF. The genes are TRBV18 and TRBJ1-1, with D uncertain. Trimming cost V 3 bases and J 0 bases, with 11 bases left between them. CDR1 is KGHSH, CDR2 LQKENI, per germline. The CDR3 contains 15 residues.

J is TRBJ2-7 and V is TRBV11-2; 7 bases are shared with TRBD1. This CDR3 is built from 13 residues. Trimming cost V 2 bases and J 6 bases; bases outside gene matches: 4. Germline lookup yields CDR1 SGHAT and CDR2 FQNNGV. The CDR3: CASSLPGGGEQYF. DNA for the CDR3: TGTGCCAGCAGCTTACCAGGGGGTGGCGAGCAGTACTTC.

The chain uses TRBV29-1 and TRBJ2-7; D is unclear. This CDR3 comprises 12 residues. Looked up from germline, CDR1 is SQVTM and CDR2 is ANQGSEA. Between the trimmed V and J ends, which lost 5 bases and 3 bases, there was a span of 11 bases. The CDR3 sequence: CSVQPGLYEQYF. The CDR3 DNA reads TGCAGCGTTCAACCCGGCCTCTACGAGCAGTACTTC.

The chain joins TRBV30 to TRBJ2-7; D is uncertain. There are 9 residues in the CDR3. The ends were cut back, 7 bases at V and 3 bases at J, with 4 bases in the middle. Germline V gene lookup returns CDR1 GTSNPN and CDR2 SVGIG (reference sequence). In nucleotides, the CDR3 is TGTGCCTTAAACTACGAGCAGTACTTC. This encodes CALNYEQYF.

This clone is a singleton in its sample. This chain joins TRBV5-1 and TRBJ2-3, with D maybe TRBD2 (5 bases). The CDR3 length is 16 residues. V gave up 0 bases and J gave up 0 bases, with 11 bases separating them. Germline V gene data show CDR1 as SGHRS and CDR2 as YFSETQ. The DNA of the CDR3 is TGCGCCAGCAGCTTGGGTGGAGGTGTAAGCACAGATACGCAGTATTTT. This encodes CASSLGGGVSTDTQYF.

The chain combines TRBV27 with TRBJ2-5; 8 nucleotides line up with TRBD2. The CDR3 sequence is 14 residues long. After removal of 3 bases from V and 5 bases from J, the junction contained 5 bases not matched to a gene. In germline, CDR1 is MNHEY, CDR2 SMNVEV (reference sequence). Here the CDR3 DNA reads TGTGCCAGCAGTTTGAACGGGAGGGCGGAGACCCAGTACTTC. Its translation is CASSLNGRAETQYF.

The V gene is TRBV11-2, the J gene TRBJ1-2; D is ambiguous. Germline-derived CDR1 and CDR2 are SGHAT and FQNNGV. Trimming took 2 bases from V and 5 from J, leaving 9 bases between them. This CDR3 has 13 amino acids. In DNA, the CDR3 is TGTGCCAGCAGCTTAAGAAGTACGTATGGCTACACCTTC. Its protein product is CASSLRSTYGYTF.